Below, one T cell receptor (beta chain) is given with its context. This specimen belongs to a study of T-cell reconstitution after alpha-beta-depleted transplantation in children. This CDR3 is built from 12 residues. Germline V lookup: CDR1 MGHDK, CDR2 SYGVNS. The germline V and J ends were trimmed by 6 bases and 6 bases, with 12 bases remaining between them. Unique molecular identifiers were used to barcode this TCRbeta library. TCRdb re-called the PCR reads through MiXCR, storing one row per CDR3 protein. The sample lists about 610,000 distinct CDR3 sequences, approximately 10% occurring once. Material: PBMCs from the stem cell graft donor, obtained from the stem cell graft. The source is a human donor who donated a stem cell graft to a child with acute myeloid leukemia. The chain employs TRBV25-1 and TRBJ2-7; TRBD1 might be the D (5 bases). The DNA for the CDR3 is TGTGCCAGCAGGGGGCTCGTCCCCGAGCAGTACTTC. Its translation is CASRGLVPEQYF.